This T cell receptor (beta chain) was obtained from a study of identical twins. One entry per CDR3 protein results from TCRdb running MiXCR on the 5' RACE reads. The sample carries hundreds of thousands of distinct CDR3 sequences, 21% recorded once. The CDR3 is made up of 12 amino acids. The germline CDR1 and CDR2 sequences are ENHRY and SYGVKD. The V segment lost 10 bases and the J segment 5 bases; nucleotides outside the gene matches: 8. These sequences were also reported in another study, on T cells expressing NK-cell markers.

This receptor was taken from a young woman in good health. This chain uses TRBV10-3 with TRBJ2-7; 7 bases align to TRBD1. The sequenced material came from PBMCs. CDR3 DNA: TGTGCCAGCCTCAACAGGGGCAACGAGCAGTACTTC. It yields the protein CASLNRGNEQYF.